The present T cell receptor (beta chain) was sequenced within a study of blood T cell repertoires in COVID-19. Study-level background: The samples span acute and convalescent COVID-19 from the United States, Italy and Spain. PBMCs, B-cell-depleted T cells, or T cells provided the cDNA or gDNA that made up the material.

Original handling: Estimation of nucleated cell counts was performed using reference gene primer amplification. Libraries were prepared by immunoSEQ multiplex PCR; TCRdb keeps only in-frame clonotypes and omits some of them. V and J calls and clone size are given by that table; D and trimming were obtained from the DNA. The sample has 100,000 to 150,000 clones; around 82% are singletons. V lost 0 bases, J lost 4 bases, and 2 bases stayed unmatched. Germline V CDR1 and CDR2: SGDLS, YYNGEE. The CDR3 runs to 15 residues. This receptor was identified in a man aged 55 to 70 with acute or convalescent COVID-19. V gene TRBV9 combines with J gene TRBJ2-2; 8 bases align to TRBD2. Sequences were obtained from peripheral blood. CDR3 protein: CASSVVGTSTGELFF. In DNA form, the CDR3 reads TGTGCCAGCAGCGTAGTCGGGACTAGCACCGGGGAGCTGTTTTTT. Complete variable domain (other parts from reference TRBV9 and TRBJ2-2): DSGVTQTPKHLITATGQRVTLRCSPRSGDLSVYWYQQSLDQGLQFLIQYYNGEERAKGNILERFSAQQFPDLHSELNLSSLELGDSALYFCASSVVGTSTGELFFGEGSRLTVL.